This TCR beta chain stems from a study of T-cell reconstitution after alpha-beta-depleted transplantation in children. Germline CDR1 SGHTA, CDR2 FQGNSA. V lost 2 bases to trimming and J lost 5 bases, with 18 bases between them. CDR3 size: 16 residues. Findings of the study overall: Among T cells one year after transplant, newly produced cells accounted for most counts and diversity.

A few counts support this clonotype. Its antigen is unidentified. As it was prepared, the TCRbeta library received unique molecular identifiers. TCRdb re-called the PCR reads with MiXCR, one entry per CDR3 protein. The table has about a million distinct CDR3 sequences, roughly 29% seen once. This sequence was found in a boy less than two years old who had a stem cell transplant for SCID, so the T cells may come from the graft donor. This chain joins TRBV7-2 and TRBJ1-2; tentatively, D is TRBD1 (5 bases). Here the sequenced sample was PBMCs, mostly from graft donor cells, taken 360 days after TCRalphabeta/CD19-depleted stem cell transplant. The CDR3 DNA reads TGTGCCAGCAGCTTAAGCGGATTCGACAGTGATTATGGCTACACCTTC. It specifies CASSLSGFDSDYGYTF.